What follows are 3 T cell receptor beta chains derived from one specimen sequenced in a study of blood T cell repertoires in COVID-19. Some clones are missing from TCRdb's copy, which holds only in-frame ones; the method was immunoSEQ multiplex PCR. The profile covers just under 350,000 clones, with about 90% appearing a single time and under 6.5% taken by the ten largest. Sequencing input: peripheral blood. The receptors stem from a woman aged 50 to 60 with COVID-19, enrolled during active disease.

The chain combines TRBV7-2 with TRBJ1-6; D ambiguous. There are 16 residues in the CDR3. Trimming took 5 bases from V and 0 from J, leaving 11 bases between them. The germline CDR1 and CDR2 sequences are SGHTA and FQGNSA. CDR3: CASSHSGLSYNSPLHF. DNA of the CDR3: TGTGCCAGCAGCCACTCTGGACTCTCCTATAATTCACCCCTCCACTTT.

This sequence joins TRBV5-4 and TRBJ1-4, with 8 bases that match TRBD1. The J segment lost 8 bases and the V segment lost 3 bases, leaving 9 bases of the junction unmatched. Germline-derived CDR1 and CDR2 are SGHNT and YYREEE (reference sequence). The CDR3 runs 15 residues. CDR3 sequence: CASSSDGTGYEKLFF. CDR3 sequence (DNA): TGTGCCAGCAGCTCCGACGGGACAGGATACGAAAAACTGTTTTTT.

The V gene is TRBV18, the J gene TRBJ2-1; 8 bases align to TRBD1. Germline V CDR1 and CDR2: KGHSH, LQKENI. This CDR3 has 15 residues. V lost 3 bases to trimming and J lost 4 bases; unmatched junction nucleotides: 5. CDR3 residues: CASSPLGTGYNEQFF. The DNA of the CDR3 is TGTGCCAGCTCACCCCTCGGGACAGGTTACAATGAGCAGTTCTTC. Full variable domain (outside the CDR3, taken from reference TRBV18 and TRBJ2-1): NAGVMQNPRHLVRRRGQEARLRCSPMKGHSHVYWYRQLPEEGLKFMVYLQKENIIDESGMPKERFSAEFPKEGPSILRIQQVVRGDSAAYFCASSPLGTGYNEQFFGPGTRLTVL.